A single T cell receptor (beta chain) is shown here with its context. The data originate from a study of monozygotic twins with inflammatory bowel disease. CDR1 SGHNT and CDR2 YENEEA come from the germline V gene. The CDR3 extends over 13 amino acids. The cDNA of both the TCRalpha and TCRbeta chains was subjected to two nested PCRs of about 15 and 9 cycles. Reanalyzing the 5' RACE reads, TCRdb keeps one entry per CDR3 protein, without DNA. The record lists some 150,000 distinct CDR3 sequences, of which the ten most abundant hold about 1.2%. Donors gave approximately 2.5 ml of blood apiece. The sample comprised blood. This TCR was recovered from a human donor with ulcerative colitis or Crohn's disease, or a healthy co-twin of an affected twin (not recorded which). The gene calls are TRBV11-3 and TRBJ2-7; TCRdb reports TRBD1, a call that lacks DNA to check it against. CDR3: CASSLAGSHEQYF. Combining the CDR3 with reference TRBV11-3 and TRBJ2-7 gives the whole variable domain EAGVVQSPRYKIIEKKQPVAFWCNPISGHNTLYWYLQNLGQGPELLIRYENEEAVDDSQLPKDRFSAERLKGVDSTLKIQPAELGDSAVYLCASSLAGSHEQYFGPGTRLTVT.